These 3 T cell receptor beta chains originate from one sample sequenced in a study of T cells in Graves' hyperthyroidism and ophthalmopathy. Using RNA transcripts as the source, TCR beta CDR3 regions were amplified. When the TCR CDR3 underwent first-round RT-PCR, the HTBI primer set was used. MiXCR, run by TCRdb on the multiplex PCR reads, gives a single entry per CDR3 protein. The sample carries hundreds of thousands of distinct CDR3 sequences, roughly 14% recorded once. Specimen: blood. The receptors come from a young woman with Graves' hyperthyroidism that later progressed to Graves' ophthalmopathy.

This clonotype appeared many times. This chain links TRBV12-3 or TRBV12-4 with TRBJ2-1, with D uncertain. This CDR3 is 16 amino acids long. Trimming removed 6 bases at V and 0 bases at J, with 15 bases between. The CDR3 coding sequence is TGTGCCAGCAGCCGCACTTTGAGGAGCTCCTACAATGAGCAGTTCTTC. Residues: CASSRTLRSSYNEQFF.

This clonotype was counted at least ten times. The chain combines TRBV20-1 with TRBJ2-7; 7 positions agree with TRBD1. The CDR3 contains 13 residues. The V and J ends lost 6 bases and 1 base, in that order; junction bases with no gene match: 6. Germline V gives CDR1 DFQATT, CDR2 SNEGSKA (reference sequence). The CDR3 DNA is TGCAGTGCAGCGCGACAGGGATCCTACGAGCAGTACTTC. It translates to CSAARQGSYEQYF.

Comments on this clonotype: A much larger clone is a single base away; this may be a read error. This chain links TRBV11-2 with TRBJ1-1; the D gene is possibly TRBD1 (5 bases). The CDR3 runs 16 residues. CDR1 SGHAT and CDR2 FQNNGV come from the germline V gene. Trimming took 4 bases from V and 3 from J, leaving 18 bases between them. The CDR3 bases are TGTGCCAGCAGCTCCCAGGACAAGGGTTCACACACTGAAGCTTTCTTT. This gives the protein CASSSQDKGSHTEAFF.